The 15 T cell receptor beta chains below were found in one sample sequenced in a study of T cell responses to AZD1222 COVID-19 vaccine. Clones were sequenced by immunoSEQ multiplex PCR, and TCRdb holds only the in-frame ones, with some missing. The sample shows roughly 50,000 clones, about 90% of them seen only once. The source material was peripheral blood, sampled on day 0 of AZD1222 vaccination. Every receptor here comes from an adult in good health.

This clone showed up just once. The CDR3 region is CASSLTGGVSGYTF. The DNA for the CDR3 is TGTGCCAGCAGTTTAACAGGGGGCGTTTCTGGCTACACCTTC. This rearrangement joins TRBV28 to TRBJ1-2; the match to TRBD1 covers 9 bases. The germline CDR1 and CDR2 sequences are MDHEN and SYDVKM. The CDR3 spans 14 residues. V was pared by 2 bases and J by 7 bases, with 5 bases of the junction left unmatched.

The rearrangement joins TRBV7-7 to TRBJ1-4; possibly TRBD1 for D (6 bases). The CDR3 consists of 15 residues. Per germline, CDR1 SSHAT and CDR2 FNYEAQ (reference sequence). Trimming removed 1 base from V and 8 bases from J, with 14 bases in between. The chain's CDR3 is CASSLVGGAWEKLFF. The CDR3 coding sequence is TGTGCCAGCAGCTTAGTGGGGGGGGCTTGGGAAAAACTGTTTTTT.

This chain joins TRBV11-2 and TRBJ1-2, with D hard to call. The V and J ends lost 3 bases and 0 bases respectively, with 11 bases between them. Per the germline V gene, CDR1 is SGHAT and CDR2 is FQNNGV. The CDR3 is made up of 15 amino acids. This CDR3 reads CASSFERASNYGYTF. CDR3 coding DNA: TGTGCCAGCAGCTTTGAGAGGGCCTCTAACTATGGCTACACCTTC.

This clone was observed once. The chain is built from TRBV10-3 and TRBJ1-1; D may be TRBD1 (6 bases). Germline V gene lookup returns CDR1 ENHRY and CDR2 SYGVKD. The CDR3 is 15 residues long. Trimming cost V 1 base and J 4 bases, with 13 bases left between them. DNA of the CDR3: TGTGCCATCAGTGAGTTGGGGGGCTCGGGCACTGAAGCTTTCTTT. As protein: CAISELGGSGTEAFF.

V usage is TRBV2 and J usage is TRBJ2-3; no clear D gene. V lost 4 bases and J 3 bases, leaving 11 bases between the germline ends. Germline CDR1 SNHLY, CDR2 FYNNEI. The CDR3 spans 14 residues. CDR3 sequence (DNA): TGTGCCAGCAGTGCGACGACGAGGACAGATACGCAGTATTTT. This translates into CASSATTRTDTQYF.

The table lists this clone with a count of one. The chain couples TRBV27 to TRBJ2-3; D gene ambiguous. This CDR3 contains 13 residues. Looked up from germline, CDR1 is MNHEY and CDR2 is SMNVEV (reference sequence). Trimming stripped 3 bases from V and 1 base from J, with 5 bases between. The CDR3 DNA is TGTGCCAGCAGTTTTCAGGGCACAGATACGCAGTATTTT. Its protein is CASSFQGTDTQYF.

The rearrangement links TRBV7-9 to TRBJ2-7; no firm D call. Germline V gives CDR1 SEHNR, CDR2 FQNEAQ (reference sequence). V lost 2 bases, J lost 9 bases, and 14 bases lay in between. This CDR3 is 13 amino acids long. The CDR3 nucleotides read TGTGCCAGCAGCTTATTGGACCCTGCGGTGCAGTACTTC. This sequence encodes CASSLLDPAVQYF.

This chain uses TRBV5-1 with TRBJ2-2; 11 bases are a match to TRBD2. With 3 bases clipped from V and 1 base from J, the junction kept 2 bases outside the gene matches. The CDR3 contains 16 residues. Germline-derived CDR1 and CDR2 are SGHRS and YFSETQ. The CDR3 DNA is TGCGCCAGCAGCTCGGGACTAGCGGTGAACACCGGGGAGCTGTTTTTT. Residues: CASSSGLAVNTGELFF.

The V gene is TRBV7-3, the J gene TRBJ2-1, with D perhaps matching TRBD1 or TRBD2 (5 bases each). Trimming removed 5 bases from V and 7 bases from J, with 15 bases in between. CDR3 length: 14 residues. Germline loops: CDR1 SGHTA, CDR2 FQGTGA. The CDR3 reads CASSPGSGGNEQFF. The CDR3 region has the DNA TGTGCCAGCAGCCCAGGGTCCGGCGGGAATGAGCAGTTCTTC.

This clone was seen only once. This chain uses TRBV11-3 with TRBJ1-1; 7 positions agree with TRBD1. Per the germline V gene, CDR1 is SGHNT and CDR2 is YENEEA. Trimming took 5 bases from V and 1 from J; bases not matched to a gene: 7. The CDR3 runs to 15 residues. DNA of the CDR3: TGTGCCAGCAGCGCAGGGGGGACGGGGAACACTGAAGCTTTCTTT. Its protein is CASSAGGTGNTEAFF.

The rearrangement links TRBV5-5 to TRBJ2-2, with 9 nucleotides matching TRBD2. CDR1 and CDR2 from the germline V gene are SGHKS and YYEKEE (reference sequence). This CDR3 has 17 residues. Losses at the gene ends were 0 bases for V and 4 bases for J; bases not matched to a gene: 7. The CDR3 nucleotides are TGTGCCAGCAGCTTGGTCCCTAGCGGGATTACCACCGGGGAGCTGTTTTTT. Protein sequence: CASSLVPSGITTGELFF.

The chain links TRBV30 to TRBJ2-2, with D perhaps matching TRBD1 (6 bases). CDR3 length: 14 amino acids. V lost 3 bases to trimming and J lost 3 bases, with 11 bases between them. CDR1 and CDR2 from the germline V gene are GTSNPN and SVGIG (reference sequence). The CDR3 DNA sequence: TGTGCCTGGAGCGTCGAGGGGGACACCGGGGAGCTGTTTTTT. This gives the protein CAWSVEGDTGELFF.

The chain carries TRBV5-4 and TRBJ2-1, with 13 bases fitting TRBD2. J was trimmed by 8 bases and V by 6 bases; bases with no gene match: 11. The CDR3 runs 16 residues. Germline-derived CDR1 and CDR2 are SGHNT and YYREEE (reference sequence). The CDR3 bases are TGTGCCAGCAACCGAGGGGGACTAGCGGGAACTGATGAGCAGTTCTTC. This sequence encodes CASNRGGLAGTDEQFF.

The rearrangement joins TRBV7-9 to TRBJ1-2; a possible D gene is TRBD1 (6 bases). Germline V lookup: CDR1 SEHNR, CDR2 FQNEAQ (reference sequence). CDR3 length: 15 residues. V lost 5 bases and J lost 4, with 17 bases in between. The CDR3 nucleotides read TGTGCCAGCAGCGGGGGGGCCGGTGGCCCCTATGGCTACACCTTC. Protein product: CASSGGAGGPYGYTF.

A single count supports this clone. CDR3 in amino acids: CASSLRLAGEYETQYF. CDR3 coding DNA: TGTGCCAGCAGTCTCAGACTAGCGGGAGAGTATGAGACCCAGTACTTC. This chain connects TRBV28 to TRBJ2-5; TRBD2 matches 12 bases. This CDR3 contains 16 residues. In germline, CDR1 is MDHEN, CDR2 SYDVKM. V lost 5 bases, J lost 5 bases, and 9 bases stayed unmatched.